This T cell receptor (beta chain) was sequenced during a study of blood T cell repertoires in COVID-19. Study background: Samples came from the United States, Italy and Spain, spanning acute and convalescent COVID-19. PBMCs, B-cell-depleted T cells, or T cells were the source of the cDNA or gDNA that made up the material.

Authors' data handling: The assay estimated nucleated cells by amplifying reference gene primers. Some clones are missing from TCRdb's copy, which holds only in-frame ones; the method was immunoSEQ multiplex PCR. V and J calls plus clone size are reproduced from that table; the DNA served to infer D and trimming. The sample contains under 140,000 clones, 85% to 90% of which appear only once. CDR1 and CDR2 from the germline V gene are PRHDT and FYEKMQ (reference sequence). The CDR3 has 12 residues. Trimming removed 2 bases from V and 7 bases from J, with 6 bases in between. This TCR was recovered from a woman in her forties or fifties with acute or convalescent COVID-19. Sequencing was carried out using peripheral blood. This rearrangement joins TRBV13 to TRBJ2-1, with D tentatively TRBD1 (6 bases). CDR3 nucleotides: TGTGCCAGCAGCTTACAGGGGAATGAGCAGTTCTTC. This gives the protein CASSLQGNEQFF.